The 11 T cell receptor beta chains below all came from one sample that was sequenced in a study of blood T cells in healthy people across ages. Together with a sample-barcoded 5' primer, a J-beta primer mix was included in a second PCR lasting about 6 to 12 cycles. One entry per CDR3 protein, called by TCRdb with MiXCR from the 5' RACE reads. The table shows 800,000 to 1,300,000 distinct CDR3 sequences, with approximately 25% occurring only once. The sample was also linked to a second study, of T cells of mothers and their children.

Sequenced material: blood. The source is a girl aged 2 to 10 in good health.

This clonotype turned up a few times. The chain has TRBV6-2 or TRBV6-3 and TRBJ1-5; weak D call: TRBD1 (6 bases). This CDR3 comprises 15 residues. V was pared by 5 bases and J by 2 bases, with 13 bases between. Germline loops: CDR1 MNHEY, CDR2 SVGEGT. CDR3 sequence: CASSPGVRRNQPQHF. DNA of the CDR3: TGTGCCAGCAGTCCAGGGGTAAGGCGCAATCAGCCCCAGCATTTT.

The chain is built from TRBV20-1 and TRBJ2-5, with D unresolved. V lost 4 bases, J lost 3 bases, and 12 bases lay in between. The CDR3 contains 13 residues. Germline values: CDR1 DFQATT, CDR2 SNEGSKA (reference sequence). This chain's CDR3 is CSANPFGKETQYF. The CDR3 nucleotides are TGCAGTGCTAATCCGTTTGGGAAAGAGACCCAGTACTTC.

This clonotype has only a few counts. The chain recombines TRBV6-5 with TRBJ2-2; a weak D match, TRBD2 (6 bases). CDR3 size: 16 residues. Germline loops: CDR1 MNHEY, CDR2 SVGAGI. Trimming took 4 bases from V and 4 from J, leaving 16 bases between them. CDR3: CASSFFAGRGTGELFF. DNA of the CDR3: TGTGCCAGCAGTTTTTTCGCGGGGCGCGGCACCGGGGAGCTGTTTTTT.

CDR3 bases: TGTGCCAGCAGCCCGACAGGGGGCAAAGGCTACACCTTC. Translating gives CASSPTGGKGYTF. V usage is TRBV7-3 and J usage is TRBJ1-2; 10 bases agree with TRBD1. CDR1 SGHTA and CDR2 FQGTGA come from the germline V gene. There are 13 residues in the CDR3. Germline trimming cut 5 bases from V and 8 bases from J; bases unmatched to any gene: 5.

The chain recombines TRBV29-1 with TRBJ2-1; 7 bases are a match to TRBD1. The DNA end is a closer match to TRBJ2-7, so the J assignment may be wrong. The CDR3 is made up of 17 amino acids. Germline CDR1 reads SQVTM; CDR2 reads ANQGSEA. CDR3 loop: CSVEFSRDDREIYEQYF. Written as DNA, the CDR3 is TGCAGCGTTGAATTTTCGCGTGATGACAGGGAGATCTACGAGCAGTACTTC.

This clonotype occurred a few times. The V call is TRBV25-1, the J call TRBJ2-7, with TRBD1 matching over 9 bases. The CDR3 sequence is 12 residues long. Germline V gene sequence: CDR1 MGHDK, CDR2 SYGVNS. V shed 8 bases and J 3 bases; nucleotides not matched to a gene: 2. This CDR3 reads CASDRGDYEQYF. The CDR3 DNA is TGTGCCAGCGACAGGGGGGACTACGAGCAGTACTTC.

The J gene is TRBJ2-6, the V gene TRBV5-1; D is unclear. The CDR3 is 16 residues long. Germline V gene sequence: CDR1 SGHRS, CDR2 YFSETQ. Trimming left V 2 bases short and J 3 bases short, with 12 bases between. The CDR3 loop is CASSFSGVLGANVLTF. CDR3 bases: TGCGCCAGCAGCTTTAGTGGCGTCCTTGGGGCCAACGTCCTGACTTTC.

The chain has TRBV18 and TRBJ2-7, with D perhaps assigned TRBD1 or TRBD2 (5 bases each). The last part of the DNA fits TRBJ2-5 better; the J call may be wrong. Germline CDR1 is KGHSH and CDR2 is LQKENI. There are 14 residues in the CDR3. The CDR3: CASSPLPGRETQYF. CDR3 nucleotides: TGTGCCAGCTCACCACTCCCGGGGCGGGAGACCCAGTACTTC.

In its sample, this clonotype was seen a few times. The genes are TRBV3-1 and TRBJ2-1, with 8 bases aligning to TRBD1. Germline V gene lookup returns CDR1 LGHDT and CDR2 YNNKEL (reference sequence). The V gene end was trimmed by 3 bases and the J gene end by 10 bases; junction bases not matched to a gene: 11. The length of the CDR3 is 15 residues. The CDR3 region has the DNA TGTGCCAGCAGCCAGACCGGGACAGGAATAGGAGAGCAGTTCTTC. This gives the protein CASSQTGTGIGEQFF.

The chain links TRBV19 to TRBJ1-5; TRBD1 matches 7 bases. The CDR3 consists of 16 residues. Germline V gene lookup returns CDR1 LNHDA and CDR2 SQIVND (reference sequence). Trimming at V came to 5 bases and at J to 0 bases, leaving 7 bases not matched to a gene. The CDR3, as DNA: TGTGCCAGTAGTGTCGGGACAGCTTATAGCAATCAGCCCCAGCATTTT. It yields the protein CASSVGTAYSNQPQHF.

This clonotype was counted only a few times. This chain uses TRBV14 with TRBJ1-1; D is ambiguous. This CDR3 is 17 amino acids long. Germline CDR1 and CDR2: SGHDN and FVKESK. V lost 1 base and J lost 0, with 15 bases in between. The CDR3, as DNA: TGTGCCAGCAGCCAAGTAGAAGTTGAAGGATTGAACACTGAAGCTTTCTTT. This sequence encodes CASSQVEVEGLNTEAFF.